The 2 T cell receptor beta chains presented below share a single source sample, sequenced in a study of blood T cell repertoires in COVID-19. Clones were sequenced by immunoSEQ multiplex PCR, and TCRdb holds only the in-frame ones, with some missing. The sample has hundreds of thousands of clones, approximately 85% seen once. Material: peripheral blood. These receptors were collected from a woman in her 70s with acute or convalescent COVID-19.

This sequence joins TRBV23-1 and TRBJ2-5; D is perhaps TRBD1 (6 bases). TRBV23-1 carries the ORF label, with uncertain function. With 4 bases removed from V and 2 bases from J, the gap between germline ends came to 8 bases. This CDR3 spans 13 amino acids. The CDR3 spells CASSLGQQETQYF. The CDR3, as DNA: TGCGCCAGCAGTCTCGGACAGCAAGAGACCCAGTACTTC.

The chain recombines TRBV6-5 with TRBJ1-2; a possible D gene is TRBD1 (6 bases). CDR3 size: 16 residues. Germline V lookup: CDR1 MNHEY, CDR2 SVGAGI. The V gene lost 3 bases and the J gene lost 6 bases, with 20 bases spanning the gap. The DNA for the CDR3 is TGTGCCAGCAGTTATAGTCTCGGCAGGGGCCTTCATGGCTACACCTTC. It specifies CASSYSLGRGLHGYTF.